This entry lists 6 T cell receptor beta chains sequenced from one sample in a study of cytomegalovirus exposure and HLA in healthy donors. The PCR made use of 60 Vbeta and 13 Jbeta primers. Profiling relied on immunoSEQ multiplex PCR, and the TCRdb table lists in-frame clones only, not all of them. The sample contains approximately 100,000 clones, 60% to 80% of which appear only once. The sequenced sample consisted of PBMCs. The receptor source for this set is a man between 35 and 55 years old in good health and CMV-seronegative.

This rearrangement joins TRBV5-1 to TRBJ1-5; no reliable D call. V was shortened by 0 bases and J by 6 bases, with 4 bases between the two germline ends. Germline CDR1 is SGHRS and CDR2 is YFSETQ. The CDR3 spans 12 residues. CDR3 sequence reads: CASSLGAQPQHF. The CDR3 nucleotides are TGCGCCAGCAGCTTGGGGGCTCAGCCCCAGCATTTT.

The chain uses TRBV10-3 and TRBJ2-3, with 8 bases matching TRBD2. The CDR3 covers 11 residues. The germline V gene encodes CDR1 ENHRY and CDR2 SYGVKD. Germline trimming cut 6 bases from V and 8 bases from J; bases unmatched to any gene: 1. CDR3 nucleotides: TGTGCCATCAGCGGGGGGGGTACGCAGTATTTT. Translating it yields CAISGGGTQYF.

The chain is built from TRBV19 and TRBJ1-6, with D hard to call. CDR1 is LNHDA and CDR2 is SQIVND in the germline V gene (reference sequence). The V end was cut by 6 bases, the J end by 13 bases, with 16 bases between. The CDR3 has 13 amino acids. The CDR3 spells CASRGTGESPLHF. DNA for the CDR3: TGTGCCAGTAGGGGTACGGGAGAAAGTCCCCTCCACTTT.

A few counts support this clone. The chain combines TRBV6-1 with TRBJ1-1; TRBD1 might be the D (5 bases). CDR1 and CDR2 from the germline V gene are MNHNS and SASEGT. V lost 6 bases, J lost 3 bases, and 17 bases lay in between. This CDR3 is built from 15 residues. The CDR3 here is CASRNGGYGDTEAFF. The CDR3 DNA is TGTGCCAGCAGAAACGGGGGGTACGGGGACACTGAAGCTTTCTTT.

In this sample, this clone turned up once. The rearrangement uses TRBV19 and TRBJ1-5, with 8 bases aligning to TRBD1. The CDR3 loop spans 16 amino acids. V lost 5 bases to trimming and J lost 3 bases; unmatched junction nucleotides: 9. Germline CDR1 reads LNHDA; CDR2 reads SQIVND (reference sequence). The CDR3 sequence is CASSRTRTGINQPQHF. The DNA for the CDR3 is TGTGCCAGTAGTCGGACTCGGACAGGGATCAATCAGCCCCAGCATTTT.

In this sample, this clone turned up once. The V gene is TRBV10-3, the J gene TRBJ2-7; 7 bases are shared with TRBD2. The CDR3 spans 15 residues. Trimming cost V 5 bases and J 2 bases; bases outside gene matches: 9. Per the germline V gene, CDR1 is ENHRY and CDR2 is SYGVKD. CDR3 in amino acids: CAISPLLATTYEQYF. In DNA, the CDR3 is TGTGCCATCAGTCCGCTACTAGCGACCACCTACGAGCAGTACTTC.